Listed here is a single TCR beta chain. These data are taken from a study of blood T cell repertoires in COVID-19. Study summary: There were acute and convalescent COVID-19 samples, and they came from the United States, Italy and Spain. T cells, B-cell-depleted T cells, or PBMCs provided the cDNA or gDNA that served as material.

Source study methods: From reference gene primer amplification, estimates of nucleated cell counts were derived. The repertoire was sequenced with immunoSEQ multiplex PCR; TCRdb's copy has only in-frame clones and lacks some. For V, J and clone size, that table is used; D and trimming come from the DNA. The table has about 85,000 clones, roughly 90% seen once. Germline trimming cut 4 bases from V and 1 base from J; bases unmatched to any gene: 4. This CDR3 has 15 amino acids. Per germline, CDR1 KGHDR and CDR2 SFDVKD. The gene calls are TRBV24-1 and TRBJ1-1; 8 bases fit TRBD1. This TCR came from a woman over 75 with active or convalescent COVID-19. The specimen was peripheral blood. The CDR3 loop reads CATSDSGTGNTEAFF. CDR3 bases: TGTGCCACCAGTGACTCAGGGACAGGGAACACTGAAGCTTTCTTT.